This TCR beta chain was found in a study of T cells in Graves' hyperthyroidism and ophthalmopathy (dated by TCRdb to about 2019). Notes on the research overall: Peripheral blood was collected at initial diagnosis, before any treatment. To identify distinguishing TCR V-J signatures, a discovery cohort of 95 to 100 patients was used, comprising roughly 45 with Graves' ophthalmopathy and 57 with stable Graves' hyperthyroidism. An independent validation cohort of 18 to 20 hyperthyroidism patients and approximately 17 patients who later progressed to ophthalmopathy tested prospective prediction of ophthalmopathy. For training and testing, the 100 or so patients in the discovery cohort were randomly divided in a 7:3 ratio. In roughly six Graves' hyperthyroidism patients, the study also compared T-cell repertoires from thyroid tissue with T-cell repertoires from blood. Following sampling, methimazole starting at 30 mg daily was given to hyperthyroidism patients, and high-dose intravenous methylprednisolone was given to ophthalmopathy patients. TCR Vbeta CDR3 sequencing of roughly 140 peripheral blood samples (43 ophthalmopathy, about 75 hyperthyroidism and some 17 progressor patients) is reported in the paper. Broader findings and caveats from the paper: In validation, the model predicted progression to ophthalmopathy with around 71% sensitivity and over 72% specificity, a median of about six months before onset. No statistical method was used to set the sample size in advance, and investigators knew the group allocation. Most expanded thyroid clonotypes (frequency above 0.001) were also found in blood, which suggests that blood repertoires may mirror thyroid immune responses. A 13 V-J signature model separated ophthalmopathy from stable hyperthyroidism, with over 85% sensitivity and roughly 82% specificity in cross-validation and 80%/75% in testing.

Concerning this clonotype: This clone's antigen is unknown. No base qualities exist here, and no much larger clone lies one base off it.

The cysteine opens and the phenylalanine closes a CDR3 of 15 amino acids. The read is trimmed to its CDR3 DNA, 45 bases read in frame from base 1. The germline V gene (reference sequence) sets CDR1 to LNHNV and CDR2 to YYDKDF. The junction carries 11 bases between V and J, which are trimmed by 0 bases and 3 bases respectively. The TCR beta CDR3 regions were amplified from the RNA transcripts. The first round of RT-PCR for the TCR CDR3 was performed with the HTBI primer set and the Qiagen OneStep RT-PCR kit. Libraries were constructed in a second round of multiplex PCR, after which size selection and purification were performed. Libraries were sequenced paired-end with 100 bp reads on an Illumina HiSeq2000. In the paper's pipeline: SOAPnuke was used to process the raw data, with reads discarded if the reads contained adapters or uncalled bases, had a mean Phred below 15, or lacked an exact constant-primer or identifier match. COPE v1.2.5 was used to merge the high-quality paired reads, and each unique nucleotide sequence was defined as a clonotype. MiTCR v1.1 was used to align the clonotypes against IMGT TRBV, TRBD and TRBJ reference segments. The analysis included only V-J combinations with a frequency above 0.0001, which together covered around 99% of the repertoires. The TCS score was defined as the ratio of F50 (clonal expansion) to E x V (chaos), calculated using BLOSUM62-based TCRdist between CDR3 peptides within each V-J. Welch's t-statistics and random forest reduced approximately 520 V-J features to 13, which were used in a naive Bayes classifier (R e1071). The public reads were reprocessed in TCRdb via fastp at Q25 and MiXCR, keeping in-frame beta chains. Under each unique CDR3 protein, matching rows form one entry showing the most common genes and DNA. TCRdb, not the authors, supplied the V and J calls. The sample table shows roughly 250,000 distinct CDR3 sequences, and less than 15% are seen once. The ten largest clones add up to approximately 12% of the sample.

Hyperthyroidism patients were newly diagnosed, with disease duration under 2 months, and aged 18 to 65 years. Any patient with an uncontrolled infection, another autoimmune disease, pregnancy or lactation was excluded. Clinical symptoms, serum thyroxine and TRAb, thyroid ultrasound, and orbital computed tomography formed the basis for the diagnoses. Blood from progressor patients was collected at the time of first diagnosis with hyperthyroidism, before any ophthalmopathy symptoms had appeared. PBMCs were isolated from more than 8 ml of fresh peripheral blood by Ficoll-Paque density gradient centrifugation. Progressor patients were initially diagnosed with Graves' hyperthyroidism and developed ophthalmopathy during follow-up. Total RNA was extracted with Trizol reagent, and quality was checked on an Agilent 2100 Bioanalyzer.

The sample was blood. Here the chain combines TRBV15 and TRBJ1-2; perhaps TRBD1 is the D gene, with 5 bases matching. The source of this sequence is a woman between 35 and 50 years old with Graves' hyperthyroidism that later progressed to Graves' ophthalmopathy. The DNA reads TGTGCCACCAGCAGAGACGGCGGGGCTCACTATGGCTACACCTTC. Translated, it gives CATSRDGGAHYGYTF.